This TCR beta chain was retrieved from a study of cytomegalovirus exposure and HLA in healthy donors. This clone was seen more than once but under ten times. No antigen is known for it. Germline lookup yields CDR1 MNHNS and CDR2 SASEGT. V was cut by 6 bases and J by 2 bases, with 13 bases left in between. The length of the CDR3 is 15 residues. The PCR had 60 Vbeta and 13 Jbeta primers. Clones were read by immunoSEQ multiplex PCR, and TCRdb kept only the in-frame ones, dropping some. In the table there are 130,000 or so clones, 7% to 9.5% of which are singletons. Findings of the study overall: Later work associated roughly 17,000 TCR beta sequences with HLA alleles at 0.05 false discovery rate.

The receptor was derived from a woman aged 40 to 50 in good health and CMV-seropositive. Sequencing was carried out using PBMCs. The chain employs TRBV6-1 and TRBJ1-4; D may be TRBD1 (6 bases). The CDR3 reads CASRGKTGTNEKLFF. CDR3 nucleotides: TGTGCCAGCAGGGGAAAAACAGGGACTAATGAAAAACTGTTTTTT.